In its sample, the clone carrying this T cell receptor beta chain was seen once. Its cognate antigen is unknown. These data are taken from a study of T cell responses to AZD1222 COVID-19 vaccine. This table comes from immunoSEQ multiplex PCR, and its TCRdb copy is limited to in-frame clones, with some not included. In the table there are fewer than 200,000 clones, 85% to 95% of which are singletons. The study's findings and limits: Nearly half of unique spike-specific TCRs reportedly avoided B.1.351 and B.1.1.7 mutated regions. Rises in breadth and depth of Spike-specific TCRs came after two AZD1222 doses. Spike-wide vaccine-associated CD4 TCRs dominated at 160-218 and 743-854.

Germline V gives CDR1 ENHRY, CDR2 SYGVKD. V was pared by 10 bases and J by 1 base, with 6 bases of the junction left unmatched. The CDR3 covers 13 residues. The sample here was peripheral blood, taken on day 0 of AZD1222 vaccination. The clonotype originates from an adult in good health. The chain links TRBV10-3 to TRBJ1-1; TRBD1 matches 7 bases. The CDR3 is CASVEGANTEAFF. DNA for the CDR3: TGTGCCAGCGTGGAGGGGGCGAACACTGAAGCTTTCTTT.